This T cell receptor beta chain derives from a study of blood T cell repertoires in COVID-19 (dated by TCRdb to about 2020). A note on the overall study: Samples from collaborators originated in the United States, Italy and Spain and spanned both the acute and convalescent phases of COVID-19. The material from the prospective study consisted of cDNA or gDNA derived from T cells, B-cell-depleted T cells, or PBMCs. The dataset comprised deeply sampled blood TCRbeta repertoires from subjects exposed to, actively infected with, or recovered from COVID-19. The repertoires were made available in a free public database intended to serve as a resource for research on the immune response to SARS-CoV-2. The samples were drawn from two sources: the first 160 participants of the ongoing ImmuneRACE study, and 1,000 to 1,500 subjects contributed by 6 global collaborators. The sample metadata nearly always contained a de-identified subject ID, COVID-19 status, age in years and sex. Where available, HLA class I and class II types were obtained from metadata supplied by the sample provider rather than from assay-based typing.

Participants in the prospective study were aged roughly 18 to 89 years, lived in over 20 United States geographic areas, and enrolled through a virtual design. Cohort assignment in the prospective study relied on participant-reported clinical history from a screening survey and a study questionnaire. Recovered participants in ImmuneRACE Cohort 3 were defined by two consecutive negative NP/OP PCR tests, clearance by a healthcare professional, or resolution of symptoms. In the prospective study, whole blood, serum and a nasopharyngeal or oropharyngeal swab were collected from each participant by mobile phlebotomists. Additional blood draws and questionnaires over an approximately 2-month period could optionally be provided by prospective study participants. Blood samples from the prospective study were shipped frozen or at room temperature prior to DNA extraction. CDR1 and CDR2, looked up from the germline V gene (reference sequence), are MNHEY and SMNVEV. Including cysteine and phenylalanine, the CDR3 has 12 amino acids. Only the CDR3 region is kept as DNA, spanning 36 bases read in frame from base 1. A distance of 11 bases separates the germline ends of V and J, which lose 7 bases and 5 bases respectively.

The immunoSEQ Assay, a bias-controlled multiplex PCR, was used to amplify TCRbeta CDR3 regions from genomic DNA. In the original analysis: The number of nucleated cells in each sample was estimated from the amplification of reference gene primers within the assay. Sequence reads were collapsed and filtered to measure the absolute abundance of every unique TCRbeta CDR3 rearrangement. For each sample, productive Simpson clonality was calculated as the square root of Simpson's diversity index over productive rearrangements. The table was pulled from immuneACCESS by TCRdb, which kept in-frame rearrangements only. Such tables lose some clones; where checked, under half of the loss comes from unresolved V genes, and the rest has no known cause. V, J and clone size are taken as reported in that table, and D and trimming were inferred from the DNA itself. In this sample the table shows approximately 260,000 clones, approximately 89% of which occur a single time. The top ten hold 1.9% of the sample.

Results and caveats for the whole study, not just this receptor: How much clinical and demographic metadata was included differed by source and by participant, and the metadata was provided uncurated.

To note about this clone: There is no known antigen for this receptor. Base qualities are missing; no much larger clone stands one base away.

Sequenced: PBMCs or T cells enriched from blood (not recorded which). The TCR was taken from a woman between 55 and 75 years old who had recovered from COVID-19. The chain uses TRBV27 and TRBJ2-5; the D gene is not confidently resolved. The bases read TGTGCCAGCAACCGTGTCGGGGAGACCCAGTACTTC. It codes for CASNRVGETQYF.